The 10 T cell receptor beta chains reported below all come from one sample, sequenced in a study of T cells in Graves' hyperthyroidism and ophthalmopathy (dated by TCRdb to between 2018 and 2021). The method behind the library was multiplex PCR. The reads were generated on an Illumina HiSeq 2000. The TCR beta CDR3 regions were amplified from the RNA transcripts. The TCR CDR3 was subjected to a first round of RT-PCR using the HTBI primer set and the Qiagen OneStep RT-PCR kit. TCRdb reanalyzed the raw reads on its own, using fastp at Q25 for trimming and MiXCR for clone calling, and kept in-frame beta chains. Rows with a matching CDR3 protein are joined into one entry that keeps the most common DNA and genes. This sample holds about 360,000 distinct CDR3 sequences; 15% to 19% were observed only once. The top ten constitute around 30% of the sample. Sequences were obtained from blood. The receptors here all came from a woman younger than 35 with Graves' hyperthyroidism that later progressed to Graves' ophthalmopathy.

This sequence joins TRBV6-5 and TRBJ1-2, with 7 bases lining up with TRBD1. CDR3 length equals 14 residues. Per germline, CDR1 MNHEY and CDR2 SVGAGI. V was clipped by 0 bases and J by 4 bases; unmatched bases: 2. Here the CDR3 reads CASSYSTGFYGYTF. The DNA of the CDR3 is TGTGCCAGCAGTTACTCGACAGGGTTCTATGGCTACACCTTC.

The rearrangement uses TRBV4-3 and TRBJ1-2, with D perhaps TRBD1 (5 bases). V was trimmed by 3 bases and J by 1 base, leaving 6 bases between them. This CDR3 comprises 13 residues. Germline V gene data show CDR1 as LGHNA and CDR2 as YSLEER. Here the CDR3 DNA reads TGCGCCAGCAGCCAGGACAATAACTATGGCTACACCTTC. It encodes CASSQDNNYGYTF.

A few counts support this clonotype. The genes are TRBV3-1 and TRBJ1-2; 12 positions match TRBD1. Germline V lookup: CDR1 LGHDT, CDR2 YNNKEL (reference sequence). V lost 4 bases and J lost 9; bases outside the gene matches: 6. This CDR3 spans 14 amino acids. CDR3 amino acids: CASSRGTGGNSYTF. For the CDR3, the DNA is TGTGCCAGCAGCCGAGGGACAGGGGGCAATAGCTACACCTTC.

This clonotype has a count of ten or more. This chain joins TRBV27 and TRBJ2-3; D call uncertain. The length of the CDR3 is 17 residues. Germline lookup yields CDR1 MNHEY and CDR2 SMNVEV (reference sequence). Trimming pared 2 bases from V and 0 bases from J, leaving 15 bases between. The CDR3 coding sequence is TGTGCCAGCAGTTTACTATATTCCCGAACTAGCACAGATACGCAGTATTTT. Its translation: CASSLLYSRTSTDTQYF.

This clonotype was seen ten or more times. V usage is TRBV11-2 and J usage is TRBJ2-4; unclear D gene. V dropped 3 bases and J dropped 5 bases, with 14 bases sitting between them. Looked up from germline, CDR1 is SGHAT and CDR2 is FQNNGV. The CDR3 consists of 15 residues. The CDR3 spells CASSFSPEDQNIQYF. CDR3 coding DNA: TGTGCCAGCAGCTTTAGCCCAGAAGATCAAAACATTCAGTACTTC.

V gene TRBV28 combines with J gene TRBJ1-3, with D tentatively TRBD1 (5 bases). V lost 3 bases and J lost 3, with 15 bases in between. CDR1 and CDR2 (germline): MDHEN, SYDVKM. CDR3 length equals 16 residues. CDR3 nucleotide sequence: TGTGCCAGCAGTTTTGTAGTCGGGACCTATGGAAACACCATATATTTT. Translation: CASSFVVGTYGNTIYF. The full variable domain, rest sourced from reference TRBV28 and TRBJ1-3, is DVKVTQSSRYLVKRTGEKVFLECVQDMDHENMFWYRQDPGLGLRLIYFSYDVKMKEKGDIPEGYSVSREKKERFSLILESASTNQTSMYLCASSFVVGTYGNTIYFGEGSWLTVV.

V is TRBV11-2 and J is TRBJ2-1, with D uncertain. This CDR3 is 15 amino acids long. Trimming removed 4 bases at V and 7 bases at J, with 17 bases between. The germline CDR1 and CDR2 sequences are SGHAT and FQNNGV. As DNA, the CDR3 is TGTGCCAGCAGCTCGGGCCTCCGCCTGAGGAATGAGCAGTTCTTC. Protein sequence: CASSSGLRLRNEQFF. Full variable domain (rest looked up from reference TRBV11-2 and TRBJ2-1): EAGVAQSPRYKIIEKRQSVAFWCNPISGHATLYWYQQILGQGPKLLIQFQNNGVVDDSQLPKDRFSAERLKGVDSTLKIQPAKLEDSAVYLCASSSGLRLRNEQFFGPGTRLTVL.

This clonotype has only a few counts. CDR3 coding DNA: TGTGCCAGCAGTGAAGGGCCTAGCTCCTACAATGAGCAGTTCTTC. Translated, it gives CASSEGPSSYNEQFF. This chain links TRBV2 with TRBJ2-1, with D uncertain. The CDR3 is 15 residues long. The V gene lost 1 base and the J gene lost 0 bases, with 7 bases spanning the gap. CDR1 is SNHLY and CDR2 is FYNNEI in the germline V gene.

The V call is TRBV15, the J call TRBJ2-5, with D perhaps being TRBD1 or TRBD2 (5 bases each). The CDR3 contains 16 residues. Trimming took off 5 bases at V and 0 bases at J, with 16 bases between the two ends. The germline CDR1 and CDR2 sequences are LNHNV and YYDKDF (reference sequence). CDR3 nucleotide sequence: TGTGCCACCAGCTCTAACTCCCCGGGACACCAAGAGACCCAGTACTTC. It specifies CATSSNSPGHQETQYF.

This clonotype has ten or more counts. The CDR3 sequence is CSALEGASKNIQYF. The CDR3 nucleotides read TGCAGTGCCCTCGAGGGAGCCTCCAAAAACATTCAGTACTTC. The chain is built from TRBV20-1 and TRBJ2-4; perhaps TRBD2 as D (5 bases). Germline CDR1 is DFQATT and CDR2 is SNEGSKA (reference sequence). V gave up 6 bases and J gave up 2 bases, with 14 bases separating them. The CDR3 contains 14 residues.